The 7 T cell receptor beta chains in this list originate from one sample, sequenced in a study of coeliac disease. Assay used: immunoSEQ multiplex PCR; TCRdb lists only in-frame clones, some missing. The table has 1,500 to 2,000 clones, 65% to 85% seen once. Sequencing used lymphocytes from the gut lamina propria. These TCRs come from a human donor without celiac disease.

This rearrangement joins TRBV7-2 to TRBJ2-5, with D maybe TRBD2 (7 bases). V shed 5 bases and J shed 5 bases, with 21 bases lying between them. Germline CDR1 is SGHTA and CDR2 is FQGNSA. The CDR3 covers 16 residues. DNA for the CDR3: TGTGCCAGCAGCGCAGAGGAGGGGGGGGTGGGGGAGACCCAGTACTTC. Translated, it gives CASSAEEGGVGETQYF.

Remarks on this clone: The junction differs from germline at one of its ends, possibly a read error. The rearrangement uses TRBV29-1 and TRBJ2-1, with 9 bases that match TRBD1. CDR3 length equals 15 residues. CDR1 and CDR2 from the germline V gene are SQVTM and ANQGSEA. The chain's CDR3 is CSVEGTGRQNNEQFF. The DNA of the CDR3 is TGCAGCGTCGAAGGGACAGGGCGACAGAACAATGAGCAGTTCTTC.

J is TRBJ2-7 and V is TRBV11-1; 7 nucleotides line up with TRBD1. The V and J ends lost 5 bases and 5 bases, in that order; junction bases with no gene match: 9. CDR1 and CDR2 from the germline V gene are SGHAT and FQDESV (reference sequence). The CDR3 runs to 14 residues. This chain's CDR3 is CASSPGQVWDEQYF. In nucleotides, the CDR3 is TGTGCCAGCAGCCCCGGACAGGTTTGGGACGAGCAGTACTTC.

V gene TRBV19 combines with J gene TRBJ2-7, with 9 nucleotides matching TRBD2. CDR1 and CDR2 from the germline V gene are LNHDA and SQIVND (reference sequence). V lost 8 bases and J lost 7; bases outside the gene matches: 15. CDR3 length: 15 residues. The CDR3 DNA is TGTGCCAGTGCCACCATGTTAGCGGGAGTGGGGGAGCAGTACTTC. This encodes CASATMLAGVGEQYF.

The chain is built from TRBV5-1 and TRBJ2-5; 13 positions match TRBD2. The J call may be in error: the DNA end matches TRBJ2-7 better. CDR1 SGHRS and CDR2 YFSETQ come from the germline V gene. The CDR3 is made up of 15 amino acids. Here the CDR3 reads CASSPGLAGLYEQYF. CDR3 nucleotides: TGCGCCAGCAGCCCGGGACTAGCGGGACTCTACGAGCAGTACTTC.

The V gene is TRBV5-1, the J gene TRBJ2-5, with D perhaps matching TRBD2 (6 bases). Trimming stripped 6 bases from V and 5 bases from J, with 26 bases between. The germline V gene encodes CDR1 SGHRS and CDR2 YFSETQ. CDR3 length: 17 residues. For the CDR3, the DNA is TGCGCCAGCACCCCGTTGGGCAGACTAGGAGTTTTGGAGACCCAGTACTTC. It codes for CASTPLGRLGVLETQYF.

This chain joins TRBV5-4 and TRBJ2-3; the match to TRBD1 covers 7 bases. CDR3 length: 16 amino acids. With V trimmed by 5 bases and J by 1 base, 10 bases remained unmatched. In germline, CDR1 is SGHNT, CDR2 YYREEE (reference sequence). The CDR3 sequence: CASSSARGRGTDTQYF. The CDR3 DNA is TGTGCCAGCAGTAGTGCAAGGGGGCGCGGCACAGATACGCAGTATTTT.